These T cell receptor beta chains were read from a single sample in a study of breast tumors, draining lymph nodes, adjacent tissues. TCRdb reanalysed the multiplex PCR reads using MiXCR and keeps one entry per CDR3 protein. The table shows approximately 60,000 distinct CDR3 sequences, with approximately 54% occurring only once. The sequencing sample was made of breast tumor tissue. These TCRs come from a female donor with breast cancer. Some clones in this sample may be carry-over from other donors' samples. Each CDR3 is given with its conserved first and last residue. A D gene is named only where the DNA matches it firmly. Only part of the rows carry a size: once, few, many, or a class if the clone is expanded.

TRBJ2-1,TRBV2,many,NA,CASRADINNEQFF,TGTGCCAGCAGGGCGGATATCAACAATGAGCAGTTCTTC
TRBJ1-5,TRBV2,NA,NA,CASSALRGSGNQPQHF,TGTGCCAGCAGTGCCCTTCGGGGATCAGGCAATCAGCCCCAGCATTTT
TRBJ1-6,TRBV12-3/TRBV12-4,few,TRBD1,CASSLGTGESPLHF,TGTGCCAGCAGTTTAGGGACAGGGGAATCACCCCTCCACTTT
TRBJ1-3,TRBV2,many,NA,CASSAPGGSGNTIYF,TGTGCCAGCAGTGCCCCGGGGGGCTCTGGAAACACCATATATTTT
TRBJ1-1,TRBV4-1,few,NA,CASSLGGQLYTEAFF,TGCGCCAGCAGCCTAGGAGGACAGCTATACACTGAAGCTTTCTTT
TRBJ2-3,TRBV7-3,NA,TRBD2,CASSSRGGGTTDTQYF,TGTGCCAGCAGCTCGCGGGGCGGGGGGACCACAGATACGCAGTATTTT
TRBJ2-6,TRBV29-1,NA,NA,CSVRVGSSGANVLTF,TGCAGCGTTCGCGTGGGAAGCTCTGGGGCCAACGTCCTGACTTTC
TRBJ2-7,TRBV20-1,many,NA,CSARDPSPLGYEQYF,TGCAGTGCTAGAGATCCGTCCCCGCTTGGATACGAGCAGTACTTC
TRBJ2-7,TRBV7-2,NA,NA,CASSPSRVAPHEQYF,TGTGCCAGCAGCCCATCGAGGGTAGCTCCCCACGAGCAGTACTTC
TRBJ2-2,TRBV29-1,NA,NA,CSVERIANTGELFF,TGCAGCGTTGAGAGGATCGCGAACACCGGGGAGCTGTTTTTT
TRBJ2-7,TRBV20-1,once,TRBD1,CSAISDRGVTTYEQYF,TGCAGTGCTATAAGCGACAGGGGGGTGACAACCTACGAGCAGTACTTC
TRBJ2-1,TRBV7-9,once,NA,CASSGSQGGSGTFGQFF,TGTGCCAGCAGCGGATCGCAGGGGGGTAGCGGGACATTTGGGCAGTTCTTC
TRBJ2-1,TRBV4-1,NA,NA,CASSQDRGGVSSYSEQFF,TGCGCCAGCAGCCAAGATAGAGGGGGTGTGAGCTCCTACAGTGAGCAGTTCTTC
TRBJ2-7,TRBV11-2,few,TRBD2,CASSLGLAGGGEQYF,TGTGCCAGCAGCTTGGGACTAGCGGGAGGCGGTGAGCAGTACTTC
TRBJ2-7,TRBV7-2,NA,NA,CASSSQFLCQLTDSQYF,NA
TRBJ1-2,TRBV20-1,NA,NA,CSARVDRTIYGYTF,TGCAGTGCTAGAGTGGATAGGACAATCTATGGCTACACCTTC
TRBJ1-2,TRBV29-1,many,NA,CSAIPSADGYTF,TGCAGCGCTATACCCTCAGCCGACGGCTACACCTTC
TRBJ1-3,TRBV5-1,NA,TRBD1,CASSLIGTENTIYF,TGCGCCAGCAGCTTGATCGGGACAGAGAACACCATATATTTT
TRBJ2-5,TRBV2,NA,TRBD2,CASSELAGGSETQYF,TGTGCCAGCAGTGAGTTAGCGGGGGGATCGGAGACCCAGTACTTC
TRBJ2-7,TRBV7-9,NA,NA,CASSSRQGRSQYEQYF,TGTGCCAGCAGCTCGCGTCAGGGTCGAAGCCAATACGAGCAGTACTTC
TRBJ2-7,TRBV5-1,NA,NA,CASSPRDTAGTGEQYF,TGCGCCAGCAGCCCCAGGGACACCGCGGGCACCGGGGAGCAGTACTTC
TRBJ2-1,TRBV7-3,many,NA,CASSLDSSSYNEQFF,TGTGCCAGCAGCTTAGACAGCAGCTCCTACAATGAGCAGTTCTTC
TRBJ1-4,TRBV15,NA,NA,CATSLQGEKLFF,TGTGCCACCAGCTTGCAGGGTGAAAAACTGTTTTTT
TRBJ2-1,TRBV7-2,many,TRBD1,CASSPDRVGRGEQFF,TGTGCCAGCAGCCCGGACAGGGTAGGCAGGGGTGAGCAGTTCTTC
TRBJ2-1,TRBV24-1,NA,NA,CATSDRRGTNNEQFF,TGTGCCACCAGTGATCGAAGAGGGACCAACAATGAGCAGTTCTTC
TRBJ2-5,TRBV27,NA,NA,CASSLGGNQPQYF,TGTGCCAGCAGTTTAGGGGGCAATCAGCCCCAGTACTTC
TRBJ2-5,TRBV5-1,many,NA,CASSSKETQYF,TGCGCCAGCAGCTCTAAAGAGACCCAGTACTTC
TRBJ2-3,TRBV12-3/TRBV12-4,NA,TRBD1,CASTGQGADTQYF,TGTGCCAGCACCGGGCAGGGGGCAGATACGCAGTATTTT
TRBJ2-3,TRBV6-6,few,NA,CASTPGGLSTDTQYF,TGTGCCAGCACCCCTGGGGGGCTCAGCACAGATACGCAGTATTTT
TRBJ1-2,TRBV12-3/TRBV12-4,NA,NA,CASSFSGEGGYTF,TGTGCCAGCAGCTTCTCAGGGGAGGGTGGCTACACCTTC
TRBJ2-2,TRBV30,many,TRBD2,CAWSVRRERAGELFF,TGTGCCTGGAGTGTACGGCGGGAGAGGGCCGGGGAGCTGTTTTTT
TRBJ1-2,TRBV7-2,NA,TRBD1,CASSVTGGSYGYTF,TGTGCCAGCAGCGTTACAGGGGGCAGCTATGGCTACACCTTC
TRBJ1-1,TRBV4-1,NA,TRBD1,CASRPPGQGRTEAFF,TGCGCCAGCAGGCCTCCGGGACAGGGTAGAACAGAAGCTTTCTTT
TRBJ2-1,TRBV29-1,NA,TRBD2,CSGLAGGRGNEQFF,TGCAGCGGCTTAGCGGGGGGGCGGGGCAATGAGCAGTTCTTC
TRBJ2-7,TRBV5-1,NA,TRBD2,CASSLQGSGGVYERYF,TGCGCCAGCAGCTTGCAGGGTAGCGGGGGGGTGTACGAGCGGTACTTC
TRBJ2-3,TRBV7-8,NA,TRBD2,CASSLPTSGGAVGADTQYF,TGTGCCAGCAGCTTACCGACTAGCGGGGGGGCCGTCGGTGCAGATACGCAGTATTTT
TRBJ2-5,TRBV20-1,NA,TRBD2,CSARLWDGGGRARETQYF,TGCAGTGCTAGACTGTGGGACGGTGGCGGGAGGGCCCGAGAGACCCAGTACTTC
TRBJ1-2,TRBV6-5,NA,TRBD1,CASSFTGTEGSYGYTF,TGTGCCAGCAGTTTCACCGGGACAGAGGGTTCCTATGGCTACACCTTC
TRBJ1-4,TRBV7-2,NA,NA,CASSAGTAFNEKLFF,TGTGCCAGCAGCGCAGGGACCGCCTTCAATGAAAAACTGTTTTTT
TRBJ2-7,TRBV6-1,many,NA,CASIPPQVGSYEQYF,TGTGCCAGCATCCCGCCCCAGGTCGGCTCCTACGAGCAGTACTTC
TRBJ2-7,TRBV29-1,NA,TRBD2,CSVKRGGSSEQYF,TGCAGCGTTAAGCGGGGAGGGAGTAGCGAGCAGTACTTC
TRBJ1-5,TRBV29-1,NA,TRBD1,CSVSATGGGQPQHF,TGCAGCGTTTCCGCGACAGGGGGAGGCCAGCCCCAGCATTTT
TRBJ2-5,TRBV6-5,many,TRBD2,CASSSTSGGSRATQYF,TGTGCCAGCAGCTCAACTAGCGGGGGGTCTAGAGCTACCCAGTACTTC
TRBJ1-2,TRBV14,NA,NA,CASSQGVNVGGQRGYTF,TGTGCCAGCAGCCAAGGAGTCAATGTCGGGGGCCAACGGGGCTACACCTTC
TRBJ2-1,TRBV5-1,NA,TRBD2,CASSLGSSGSGNEQFF,TGCGCCAGCAGCTTGGGGTCTAGCGGGAGTGGCAATGAGCAGTTCTTC
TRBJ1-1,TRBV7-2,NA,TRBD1,CASSSNRGRSWNTEAFF,TGTGCCAGCAGCTCCAACAGGGGGCGATCATGGAACACTGAAGCTTTCTTT
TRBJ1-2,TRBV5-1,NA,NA,CATRDTLNYGYTF,TGCGCCACCCGGGACACCCTTAACTATGGCTACACCTTC
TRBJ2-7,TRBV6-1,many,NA,CASRDIIAGTYEQYF,TGTGCCAGCAGAGACATAATCGCGGGAACCTACGAGCAGTACTTC
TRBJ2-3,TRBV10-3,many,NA,CAISVGVSTDTQYF,TGTGCCATCAGTGTGGGGGTTAGCACAGATACGCAGTATTTT
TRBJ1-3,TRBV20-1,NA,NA,CSAPKAGDARGNTIYF,TGCAGTGCTCCTAAAGCAGGGGACGCAAGGGGAAACACCATATATTTT
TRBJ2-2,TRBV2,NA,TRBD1,CASRGTGFGELFF,TGTGCCAGCAGGGGGACAGGGTTCGGGGAGCTGTTTTTT
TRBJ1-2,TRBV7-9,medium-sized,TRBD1,CASSPGTGGALKGYTF,TGTGCCAGCAGTCCCGGGACAGGGGGCGCGTTAAAGGGCTACACCTTC
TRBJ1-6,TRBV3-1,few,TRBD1,CASSQDLGTGGAGSPLHF,TGTGCCAGCAGCCAAGATTTAGGGACAGGGGGCGCCGGTTCACCCCTCCACTTT
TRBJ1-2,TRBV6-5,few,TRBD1,CASSHFGQGHGYTF,TGTGCCAGCAGTCACTTCGGACAGGGACATGGCTACACCTTC